A selection of T cell receptor beta chains follows, all from one sample in a study of T cells in Graves' hyperthyroidism and ophthalmopathy. From the multiplex PCR reads, TCRdb called clonotypes with MiXCR, one entry per CDR3 protein. The table includes about 500,000 distinct CDR3 sequences, over 15% detected once. The sample comprised blood. The receptors here all came from a woman aged 18-30 years with Graves' hyperthyroidism. The CDR3 runs from the conserved cysteine through the conserved F or W. A D gene is named only where the DNA matches it firmly. Clone size is not always given. Where it is, it says once, few, many or a class for expanded clones.

CDR3aa | CDR3nt | d_gene | j_gene | v_gene | abundance
CASSSVDRVETQYF | TGTGCCAGCAGTTCCGTGGACAGGGTTGAGACCCAGTACTTC | TRBD1 | TRBJ2-5 | TRBV12-3/TRBV12-4 | many
CASSPPQEYYEQYF | TGTGCCAGCTCACCTCCACAGGAATACTACGAGCAGTACTTC | . | TRBJ2-7 | TRBV18 | many
CASSPPGPATGYTF | TGTGCCAGCAGTCCCCCGGGTCCCGCCACTGGCTACACCTTC | . | TRBJ1-2 | TRBV12-3/TRBV12-4 | many
CASSLPGPTGGTYEQYF | TGCGCCAGCAGCCTCCCCGGCCCGACAGGGGGGACCTACGAGCAGTACTTC | TRBD1 | TRBJ2-7 | TRBV4-3 | .
CASSHRVGPSRNTIYF | TGTGCCAGCAGCCATAGGGTGGGGCCTTCGAGAAACACCATATATTTT | . | TRBJ1-3 | TRBV7-9 | .
CASSPRLAGGPHEQFF | TGTGCCAGCAGCCCCCGACTAGCGGGAGGGCCCCATGAGCAGTTCTTC | TRBD2 | TRBJ2-1 | TRBV7-9 | .
CASSFGSNEQFF | TGTGCCAGCAGTTTTGGGTCTAATGAGCAGTTCTTC | . | TRBJ2-1 | TRBV28 | many
CASSSRVKTGELFF | TGTGCCAGCAGTTCCAGGGTAAAAACCGGGGAGCTGTTTTTT | . | TRBJ2-2 | TRBV6-8 | few
CASSLHAGGMVNTEAFF | TGTGCCAGCAGTCTACACGCAGGTGGGATGGTGAACACTGAAGCTTTCTTT | . | TRBJ1-1 | TRBV12-3/TRBV12-4 | many
CATSRDELIGEQYF | TGTGCCACCAGCAGAGATGAACTCATTGGGGAGCAGTACTTC | . | TRBJ2-7 | TRBV15 | .
CASSTGRGPASSYNEQFF | TGTGCCAGTAGTACAGGCCGCGGCCCTGCGAGCTCCTACAATGAGCAGTTCTTC | . | TRBJ2-1 | TRBV19 | few
CASSPPPGDSQHF | TGTGCCAGCTCACCACCTCCCGGGGACAGCCAGCATTTT | TRBD1 | TRBJ1-5 | TRBV18 | .
CASSLREGRTQYF | TGCGCCAGCAGCTTGAGAGAGGGCAGGACCCAGTACTTC | . | TRBJ2-5 | TRBV5-1 | .
CASSQVGTGYNEQFF | TGTGCCAGCAGCCAAGTAGGGACAGGGTACAATGAGCAGTTCTTC | TRBD1 | TRBJ2-1 | TRBV4-2 | many
CASTPGVGANYGYTF | TGTGCCAGCACCCCAGGGGTTGGAGCTAACTATGGCTACACCTTC | . | TRBJ1-2 | TRBV6-1 | .
CASSIRQTTGELFF | TGTGCCAGTAGTATTCGACAGACCACCGGGGAGCTGTTTTTT | . | TRBJ2-2 | TRBV19 | few
CASSSRAMGSPLHF | TGTGCCAGCAGTTCCCGGGCAATGGGGTCACCCCTCCACTTT | . | TRBJ1-6 | TRBV28 | many
CASSPDASGANVLTF | TGCGCCAGCAGCCCCGATGCCTCTGGGGCCAACGTCCTGACTTTC | . | TRBJ2-6 | TRBV5-1 | .
CASSFDTGGNTEAFF | TGCGCCAGCAGCTTTGATACAGGGGGAAACACTGAAGCTTTCTTT | TRBD1 | TRBJ1-1 | TRBV5-1 | many
CASSYGEVQGWYNEQFF | TGTGCCAGCAGCTACGGTGAGGTACAGGGGTGGTACAATGAGCAGTTCTTC | TRBD1 | TRBJ2-1 | TRBV7-8 | .
CASSSPTESNSYEQYF | TGTGCCAGCAGTTCCCCGACTGAGTCGAACTCCTACGAGCAGTACTTC | . | TRBJ2-7 | TRBV28 | many
CASSEQIYEQYF | TGTGCCAGCAGTGAACAGATCTACGAGCAGTACTTC | . | TRBJ2-7 | TRBV6-1 | many
CASSSIGVLTYNSPLHF | TGTGCCAGCAGTTCCATTGGGGTATTAACCTATAATTCACCCCTCCACTTT | . | TRBJ1-6 | TRBV6-1 | few
CSVGTGHGYTF | TGCAGCGTTGGGACAGGTCATGGCTACACCTTC | TRBD1 | TRBJ1-2 | TRBV29-1 | many
CASGLDTYGYTF | TGTGCTAGTGGTTTGGACACCTATGGCTACACCTTC | . | TRBJ1-2 | TRBV12-5 | .
CASSQERWTQETQYF | TGCGCCAGCAGCCAAGAGAGGTGGACCCAAGAGACCCAGTACTTC | . | TRBJ2-5 | TRBV4-3 | many
CAISEWDRVSEAFF | TGTGCCATCAGTGAGTGGGACAGGGTCTCTGAAGCTTTCTTT | TRBD1 | TRBJ1-1 | TRBV10-3 | .
CASSYGMNTEAFF | TGTGCCAGCAGTTACGGCATGAACACTGAAGCTTTCTTT | . | TRBJ1-1 | TRBV6-5 | .
CASSAPGRQNYEQYF | TGTGCCAGCAGTGCGCCGGGACGGCAAAACTACGAGCAGTACTTC | . | TRBJ2-7 | TRBV28 | many
CASSEGAEQETQYF | TGTGCCAGCAGTGAAGGGGCAGAACAAGAGACCCAGTACTTC | . | TRBJ2-5 | TRBV25-1 | .
CASSQEVGTANSPLHF | TGTGCCAGCAGCCAAGAAGTGGGGACAGCTAATTCACCCCTCCACTTT | TRBD1 | TRBJ1-6 | TRBV3-1 | many
CASSQELQGSYNEQFF | TGCGCCAGCAGCCAAGAACTTCAGGGGTCCTACAATGAGCAGTTCTTC | . | TRBJ2-1 | TRBV4-3 | .
CATSPIEAGRSYEQYF | TGTGCCACCAGCCCTATAGAGGCAGGGCGGTCCTACGAGCAGTACTTC | . | TRBJ2-7 | TRBV15 | many
CASSQSVQGETQYF | TGTGCCAGCAGCCAATCAGTTCAGGGCGAGACCCAGTACTTC | . | TRBJ2-5 | TRBV4-2 | .
CASSMDSGTGELFF | TGTGCCAGTAGTATGGACTCGGGGACCGGGGAGCTGTTTTTT | . | TRBJ2-2 | TRBV19 | .
CSARRGGGKNIQYF | TGCAGTGCTAGACGGGGGGGAGGGAAAAACATTCAGTACTTC | TRBD2 | TRBJ2-4 | TRBV20-1 | few
CASSYDSALATQYF | TGTGCCAGCAGTTACGACAGCGCGCTAGCGACCCAGTACTTC | . | TRBJ2-5 | TRBV6-6 | few
CSANSPGDEKLVF | TGCAGTGCTAACTCCCCTGGCGATGAAAAACTGGTTTTT | . | TRBJ1-4 | TRBV20-1 | few
CSAKGSGDYNEQFF | TGCAGTGCTAAAGGTAGCGGGGACTACAATGAGCAGTTCTTC | TRBD2 | TRBJ2-1 | TRBV20-1 | many
CSVEGQTTYEQYF | TGCAGCGTTGAAGGCCAGACCACCTACGAGCAGTACTTC | . | TRBJ2-7 | TRBV29-1 | .
CASSLIGTGGARNYGYTF | TGTGCCAGCAGCTTAATCGGGACAGGGGGCGCAAGGAACTATGGCTACACCTTC | TRBD1 | TRBJ1-2 | TRBV7-9 | .
CSARRTGADTEAFF | TGCAGTGCCCGACGCACAGGGGCGGACACTGAAGCTTTCTTT | TRBD1 | TRBJ1-1 | TRBV20-1 | many
CASSYSRGQTSPLHF | TGTGCCAGCAGTTACTCGCGAGGACAGACCTCACCCCTCCACTTT | . | TRBJ1-6 | TRBV6-2/TRBV6-3 | many
CSARGDTDWETQYF | TGCAGTGCTAGGGGGGACACAGACTGGGAGACCCAGTACTTC | . | TRBJ2-5 | TRBV20-1 | many
CSAREMGGGYTF | TGCAGTGCTAGAGAAATGGGGGGAGGCTACACCTTC | . | TRBJ1-2 | TRBV20-1 | many
CASNPTSGTRETQYF | TGTGCCAGTAATCCGACTAGCGGGACCCGAGAGACCCAGTACTTC | TRBD2 | TRBJ2-5 | TRBV19 | few
CASSPRGPFPGDYGYTF | TGTGCCAGCAGCCCCCGGGGACCCTTCCCGGGAGACTATGGCTACACCTTC | . | TRBJ1-2 | TRBV11-2 | many
CASSYGQGGPGELFF | TGCGCCAGCAGCTACGGACAGGGAGGCCCCGGGGAGCTGTTTTTT | TRBD1 | TRBJ2-2 | TRBV5-1 | .